The clone carrying this TCR beta chain was observed many times. Its antigen is not known. This specimen comes from a study of T-cell reconstitution after alpha-beta-depleted transplantation in children. V gave up 3 bases and J gave up 6 bases, with 13 bases separating them. Germline V lookup: CDR1 SGHTA, CDR2 FQGNSA. The CDR3 loop spans 14 amino acids. Unique molecular identifiers tagged the TCRbeta library. TCRdb ran MiXCR on the PCR reads and lists one entry per CDR3 protein. The data hold 200,000 or so distinct CDR3 sequences, with 5% to 6.5% observed a single time. Overall study results and limits: The study reportedly traced alpha-beta T cells about two months after transplant to several hundred expanded graft clones.

This clonotype was sampled from a girl under three years old with combined immunodeficiency, due to receive a stem cell transplant. Sequences were derived from PBMCs, sampled before TCRalphabeta/CD19-depleted stem cell transplant. The genes are TRBV7-2 and TRBJ2-3; weak D call: TRBD2 (5 bases). CDR3 sequence (DNA): TGTGCCAGCAGCTTCCGGTGGTTAGCGGATACGCAGTATTTT. This sequence encodes CASSFRWLADTQYF.